A selection of T cell receptor beta chains follows, all from one sample in a study of OX40 agonist ivuxolimab in advanced cancers. TCRdb's copy holds only in-frame clones and misses some; the assay was immunoSEQ multiplex PCR. Seen here are approximately 87,000 clones, approximately 88% observed once, and the top ten hold about 3.8%. Material: CD4+ or CD8+ T cells sorted from blood, obtained in a trial of the OX40 agonist ivuxolimab. The receptors derive from an adult with an advanced solid tumor such as melanoma, head and neck, liver or kidney cancer. CDR3s include the opening cysteine and the closing phenylalanine or tryptophan.

j_call	v_call	cdr3_length	cdr3_aa
TRBJ2-7	TRBV6-1	16	CASSEKSSAGGYEQYF
TRBJ1-1	TRBV19	14	CASSSSTGVTEAFF
TRBJ2-1	TRBV7-9	15	CASSLALSGSNEQFF
TRBJ1-2	TRBV25-1	12	CASRIQGGGYTF
TRBJ2-3	TRBV7-3	15	CASSFVDGGTDTQYF
TRBJ2-7	TRBV5-1	16	CASSSGTSGSSYEQYF
TRBJ1-2	TRBV30	14	CAWSVMRGVGGYTF
TRBJ1-1	TRBV11-1	14	CASSLYEGGTEAFF
TRBJ2-6	TRBV27	15	CASSAWTSGANVLTF
TRBJ1-6	TRBV27	13	CASSYRENSPLHF